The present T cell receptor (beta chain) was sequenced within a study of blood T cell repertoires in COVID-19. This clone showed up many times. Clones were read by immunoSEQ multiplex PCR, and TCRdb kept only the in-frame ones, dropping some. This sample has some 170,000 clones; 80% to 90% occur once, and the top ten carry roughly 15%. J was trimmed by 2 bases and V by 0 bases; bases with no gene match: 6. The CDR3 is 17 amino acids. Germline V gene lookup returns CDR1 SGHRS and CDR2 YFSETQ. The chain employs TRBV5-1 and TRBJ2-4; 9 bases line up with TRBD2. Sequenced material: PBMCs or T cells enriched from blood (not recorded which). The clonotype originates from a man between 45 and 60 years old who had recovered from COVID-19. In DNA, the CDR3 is TGCGCCAGCAGCTTGGTTCCTAGCGGGATACCCAAAAACATTCAGTACTTC. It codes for CASSLVPSGIPKNIQYF. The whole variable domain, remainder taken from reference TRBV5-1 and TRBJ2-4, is KAGVTQTPRYLIKTRGQQVTLSCSPISGHRSVSWYQQTPGQGLQFLFEYFSETQRNKGNFPGRFSGRQFSNSRSEMNVSTLELGDSALYLCASSLVPSGIPKNIQYFGAGTRLSVL.